This TCR beta chain is drawn from a study of CD8+ T cells in alopecia areata. Overall study context: Twice daily, treated patients received 5 to 10 mg of oral tofacitinib.

The authors extracted RNA and reverse transcribed it into cDNA as the sequencing template. TCRdb's table, derived via immunoSEQ multiplex PCR, lists solely in-frame clones and lacks some. This table has fewer than 200,000 clones, about 60% appearing once. About this clone itself: Its antigen is currently unknown.

Study conclusions and caveats: Having just one nonresponder leaves the connection between baseline CD8+ expansion and response unresolved. In scalp and blood during tofacitinib, many expanded lesional clones persisted. It was lesional scalp, especially alopecia totalis/universalis, that showed higher clonality than normal scalp.

Treatment here: oral pan-JAK inhibitor, 5-10 mg twice daily. Germline trimming cut 4 bases from V and 4 bases from J; bases unmatched to any gene: 4. In germline, CDR1 is MGHRA, CDR2 YSYEKL. This CDR3 is built from 15 residues. This specimen was CD8+ T cells sorted from blood, taken at week 24, from a patient treated with tofacitinib. The rearrangement links TRBV4-1 to TRBJ2-3; TRBD1 matches at 11 bases. This receptor was obtained from a human donor with alopecia areata. In nucleotides, the CDR3 is TGCGCCAGCAGCCGAGGACAGGGGGCCCCAGATACGCAGTATTTT. Its protein product is CASSRGQGAPDTQYF.